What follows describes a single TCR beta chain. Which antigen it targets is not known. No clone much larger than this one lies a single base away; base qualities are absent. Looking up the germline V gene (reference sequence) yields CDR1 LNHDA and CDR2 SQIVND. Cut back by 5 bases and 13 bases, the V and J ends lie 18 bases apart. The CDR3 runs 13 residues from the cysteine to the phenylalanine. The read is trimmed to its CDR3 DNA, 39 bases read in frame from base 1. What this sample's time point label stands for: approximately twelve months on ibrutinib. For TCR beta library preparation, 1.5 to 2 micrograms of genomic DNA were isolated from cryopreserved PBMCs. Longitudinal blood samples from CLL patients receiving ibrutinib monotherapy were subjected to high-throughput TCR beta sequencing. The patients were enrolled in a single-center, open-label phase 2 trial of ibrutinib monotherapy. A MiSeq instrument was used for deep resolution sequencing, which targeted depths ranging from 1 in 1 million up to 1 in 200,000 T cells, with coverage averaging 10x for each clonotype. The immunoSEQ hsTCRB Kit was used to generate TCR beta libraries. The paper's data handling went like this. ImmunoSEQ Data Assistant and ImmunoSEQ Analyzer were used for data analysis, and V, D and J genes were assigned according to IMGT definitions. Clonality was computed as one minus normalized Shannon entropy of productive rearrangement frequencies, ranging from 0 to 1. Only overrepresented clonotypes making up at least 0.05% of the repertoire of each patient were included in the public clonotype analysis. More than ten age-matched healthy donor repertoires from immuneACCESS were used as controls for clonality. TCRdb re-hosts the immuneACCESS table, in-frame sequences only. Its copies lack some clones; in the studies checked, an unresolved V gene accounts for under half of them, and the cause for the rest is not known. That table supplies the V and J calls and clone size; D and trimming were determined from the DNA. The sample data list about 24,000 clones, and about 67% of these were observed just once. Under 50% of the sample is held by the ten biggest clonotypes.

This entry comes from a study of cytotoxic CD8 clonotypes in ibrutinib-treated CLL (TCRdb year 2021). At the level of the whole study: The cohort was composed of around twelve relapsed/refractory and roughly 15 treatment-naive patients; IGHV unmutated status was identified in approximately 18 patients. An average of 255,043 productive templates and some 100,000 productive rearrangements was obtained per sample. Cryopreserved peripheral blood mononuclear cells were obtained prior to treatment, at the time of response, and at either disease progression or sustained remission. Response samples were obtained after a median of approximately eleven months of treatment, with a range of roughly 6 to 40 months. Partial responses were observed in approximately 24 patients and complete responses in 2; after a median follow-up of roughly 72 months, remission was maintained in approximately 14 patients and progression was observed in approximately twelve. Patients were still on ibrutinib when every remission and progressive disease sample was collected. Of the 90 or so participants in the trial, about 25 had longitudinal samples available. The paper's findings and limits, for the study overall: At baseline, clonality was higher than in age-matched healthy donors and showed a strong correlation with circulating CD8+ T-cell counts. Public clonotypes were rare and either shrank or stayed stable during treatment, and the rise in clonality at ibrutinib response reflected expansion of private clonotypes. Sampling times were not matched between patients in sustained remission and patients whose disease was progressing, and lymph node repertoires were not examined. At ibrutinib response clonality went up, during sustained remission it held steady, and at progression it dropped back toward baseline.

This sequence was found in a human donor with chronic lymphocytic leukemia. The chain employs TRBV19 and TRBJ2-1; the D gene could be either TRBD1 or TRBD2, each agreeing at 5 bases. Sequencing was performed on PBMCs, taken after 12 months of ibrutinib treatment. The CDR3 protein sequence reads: CASSFLGTGEQFF. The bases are TGTGCCAGTAGTTTCCTCGGGACCGGTGAACAGTTCTTC.